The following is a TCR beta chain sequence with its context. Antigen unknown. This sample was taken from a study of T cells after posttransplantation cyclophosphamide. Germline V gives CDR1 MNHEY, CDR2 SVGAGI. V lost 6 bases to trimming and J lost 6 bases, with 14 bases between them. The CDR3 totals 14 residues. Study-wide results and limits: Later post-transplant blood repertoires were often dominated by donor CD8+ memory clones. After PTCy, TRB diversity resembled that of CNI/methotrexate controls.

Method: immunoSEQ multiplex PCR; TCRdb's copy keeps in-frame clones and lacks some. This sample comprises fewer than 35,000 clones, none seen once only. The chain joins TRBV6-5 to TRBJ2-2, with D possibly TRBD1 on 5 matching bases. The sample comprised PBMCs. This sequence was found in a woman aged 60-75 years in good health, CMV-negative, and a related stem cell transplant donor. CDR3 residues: CASRPTDFPGELFF. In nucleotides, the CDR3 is TGTGCCAGCAGACCGACAGATTTCCCCGGGGAGCTGTTTTTT.